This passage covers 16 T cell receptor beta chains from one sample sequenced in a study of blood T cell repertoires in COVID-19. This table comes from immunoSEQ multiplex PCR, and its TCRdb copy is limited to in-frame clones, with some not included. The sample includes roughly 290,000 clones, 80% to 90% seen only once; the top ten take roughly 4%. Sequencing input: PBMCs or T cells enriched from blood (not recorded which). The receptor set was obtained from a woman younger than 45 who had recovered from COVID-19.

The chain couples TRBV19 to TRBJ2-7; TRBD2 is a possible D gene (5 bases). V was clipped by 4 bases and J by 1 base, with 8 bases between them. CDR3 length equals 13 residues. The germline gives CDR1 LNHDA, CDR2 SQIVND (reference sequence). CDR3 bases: TGTGCCAGTAGTACCTCGGGATCCTACGAGCAGTACTTC. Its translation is CASSTSGSYEQYF.

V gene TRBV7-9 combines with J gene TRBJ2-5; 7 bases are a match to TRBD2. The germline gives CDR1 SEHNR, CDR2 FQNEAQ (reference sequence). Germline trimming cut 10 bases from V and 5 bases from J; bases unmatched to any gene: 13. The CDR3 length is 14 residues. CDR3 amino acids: CATTNGFSGETQYF. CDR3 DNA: TGTGCCACCACCAACGGTTTTAGCGGGGAGACCCAGTACTTC.

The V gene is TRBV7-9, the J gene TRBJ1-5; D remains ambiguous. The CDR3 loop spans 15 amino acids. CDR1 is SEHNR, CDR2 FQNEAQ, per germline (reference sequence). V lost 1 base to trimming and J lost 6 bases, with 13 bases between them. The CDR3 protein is CASSLGTVGSQPQHF. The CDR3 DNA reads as TGTGCCAGCAGCTTAGGGACTGTGGGATCTCAGCCCCAGCATTTT.

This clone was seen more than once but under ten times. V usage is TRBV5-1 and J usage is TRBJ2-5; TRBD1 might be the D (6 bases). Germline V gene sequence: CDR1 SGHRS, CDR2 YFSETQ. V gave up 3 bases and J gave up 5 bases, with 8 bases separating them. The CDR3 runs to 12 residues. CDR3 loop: CASSSQGETQYF. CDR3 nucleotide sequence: TGCGCCAGCAGCTCCCAGGGGGAGACCCAGTACTTC.

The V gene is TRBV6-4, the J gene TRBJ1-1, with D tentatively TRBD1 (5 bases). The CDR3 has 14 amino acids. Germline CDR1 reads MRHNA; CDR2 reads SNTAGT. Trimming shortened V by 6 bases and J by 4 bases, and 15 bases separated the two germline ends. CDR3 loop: CASSLQESGTEAFF. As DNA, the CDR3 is TGTGCCAGCAGCCTACAGGAGTCTGGCACTGAAGCTTTCTTT.

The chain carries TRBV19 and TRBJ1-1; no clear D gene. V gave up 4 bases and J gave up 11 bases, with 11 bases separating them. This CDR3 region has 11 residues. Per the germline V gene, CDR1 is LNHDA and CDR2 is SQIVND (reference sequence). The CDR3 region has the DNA TGTGCCAGTAGTACCGACCTGAGGGCTTTCTTT. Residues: CASSTDLRAFF.

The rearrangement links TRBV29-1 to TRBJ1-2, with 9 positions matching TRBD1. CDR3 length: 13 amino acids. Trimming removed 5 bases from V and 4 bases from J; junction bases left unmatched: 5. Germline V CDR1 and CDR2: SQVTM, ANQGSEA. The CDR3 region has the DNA TGCAGCGTTCGGGACAGGGCCTCCTATGGCTACACCTTC. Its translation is CSVRDRASYGYTF.

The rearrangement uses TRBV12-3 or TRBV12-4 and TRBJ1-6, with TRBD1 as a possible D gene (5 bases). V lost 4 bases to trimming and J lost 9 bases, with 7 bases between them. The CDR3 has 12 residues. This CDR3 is CASSSGISPLHF. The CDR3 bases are TGTGCCAGCAGTTCAGGGATTTCACCCCTCCACTTT.

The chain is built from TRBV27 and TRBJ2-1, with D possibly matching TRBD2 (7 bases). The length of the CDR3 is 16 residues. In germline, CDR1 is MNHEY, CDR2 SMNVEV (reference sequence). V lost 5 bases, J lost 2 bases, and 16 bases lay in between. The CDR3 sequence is CASSPTGGQTYNEQFF. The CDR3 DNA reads TGTGCCAGCAGTCCCACGGGGGGCCAAACCTACAATGAGCAGTTCTTC.

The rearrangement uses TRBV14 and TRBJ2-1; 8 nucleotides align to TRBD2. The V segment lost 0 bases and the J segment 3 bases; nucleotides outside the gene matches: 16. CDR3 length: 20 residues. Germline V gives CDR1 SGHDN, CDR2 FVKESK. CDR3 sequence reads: CASSQEFWRGADSRYNEQFF. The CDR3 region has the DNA TGTGCCAGCAGCCAAGAATTTTGGCGGGGGGCCGATTCACGCTACAATGAGCAGTTCTTC.

The CDR3 region is CASSLASGGVHTQYF. The CDR3 DNA is TGTGCCAGCAGCTTAGCTTCGGGGGGGGTCCATACGCAGTATTTT. The chain couples TRBV7-9 to TRBJ2-3; 8 positions agree with TRBD2. The CDR3 totals 15 residues. V was pared by 0 bases and J by 7 bases, with 6 bases of the junction left unmatched. CDR1 is SEHNR, CDR2 FQNEAQ, per germline (reference sequence).

CDR3 in DNA: TGTGCCAGCAGCTCGGTAATAGACTACACCTTC. Translated, it gives CASSSVIDYTF. V is TRBV7-9 and J is TRBJ1-2; unclear D gene. The CDR3 length is 11 residues. CDR1 SEHNR and CDR2 FQNEAQ come from the germline V gene (reference sequence). Trimming shortened V by 4 bases and J by 10 bases, and 10 bases separated the two germline ends.

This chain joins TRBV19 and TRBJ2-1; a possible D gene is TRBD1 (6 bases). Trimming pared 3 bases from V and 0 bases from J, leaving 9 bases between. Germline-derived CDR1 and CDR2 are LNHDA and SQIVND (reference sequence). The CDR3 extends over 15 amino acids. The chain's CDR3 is CASSIEDSSYNEQFF. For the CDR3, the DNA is TGTGCCAGTAGTATTGAGGACAGCTCCTACAATGAGCAGTTCTTC.

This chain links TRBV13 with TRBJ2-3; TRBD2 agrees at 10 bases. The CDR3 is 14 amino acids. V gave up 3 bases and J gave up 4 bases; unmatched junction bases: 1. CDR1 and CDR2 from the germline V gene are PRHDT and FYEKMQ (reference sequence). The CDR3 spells CASSFSGGADTQYF. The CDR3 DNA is TGTGCCAGCAGCTTCAGCGGGGGGGCAGATACGCAGTATTTT.

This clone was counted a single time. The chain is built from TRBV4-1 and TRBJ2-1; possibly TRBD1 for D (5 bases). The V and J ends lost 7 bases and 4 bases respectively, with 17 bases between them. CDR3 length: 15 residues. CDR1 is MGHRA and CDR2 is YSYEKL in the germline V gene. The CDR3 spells CASTTRQLNYNEQFF. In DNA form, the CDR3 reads TGCGCCAGCACAACCCGACAGCTAAATTACAATGAGCAGTTCTTC.

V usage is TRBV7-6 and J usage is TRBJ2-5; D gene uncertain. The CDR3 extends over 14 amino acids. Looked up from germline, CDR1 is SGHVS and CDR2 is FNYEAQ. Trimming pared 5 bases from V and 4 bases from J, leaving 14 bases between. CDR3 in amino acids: CASSQPRGLETQYF. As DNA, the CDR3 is TGTGCCAGCAGCCAACCTCGAGGCCTAGAGACCCAGTACTTC.